The sequence of this TCR beta chain was determined in a study of tissue T cells after allogeneic stem cell transplantation. V gave up 3 bases and J gave up 5 bases; unmatched junction bases: 4. The germline V gene has CDR1 NNHDY and CDR2 SYVADS. CDR3 length equals 13 residues. This table comes from immunoSEQ multiplex PCR, and its TCRdb copy is limited to in-frame clones, with some not included. Of fewer than 20,000 clones in the sample, around 70% were seen once. About this clone: Its antigen remains unidentified. Genes and germline come from the mouse. The CDR3 end falls 1 residue outside the read, so it is completed with the germline J gene.

General study results and limits: Limitations included a small, clinically heterogeneous cohort and limited sampling depth. Blood and spleen captured only part of the tissue TCR repertoire. Alloreactivity or antigen specificity of tissue TCRs was not determined; some clones might be host cells. Anatomically similar tissues had similar TCR repertoires within each patient.

Material for sequencing was spleen. The V call is TRBV13-3, the J call TRBJ2-7, with 8 bases aligning to TRBD1. This clonotype originated in a female BALB/c mouse in good health. Mouse strain MHC haplotype: H2-d. CDR3 residues: CASSGQGLDEQYF. The sequenced CDR3 bases are TGTGCCAGCAGTGGACAGGGGTTGGATGAACAGTAC.